This T cell receptor (beta chain) originates from a study of blood T cell repertoires in COVID-19 (dated by TCRdb to 2018 to 2021). Turning to the overall study: Collaborator samples came from the United States, Italy and Spain and covered acute and convalescent phases of COVID-19. The material from the prospective study consisted of cDNA or gDNA derived from T cells, B-cell-depleted T cells, or PBMCs. The dataset comprised deeply sampled blood TCRbeta repertoires from subjects exposed to, actively infected with, or recovered from COVID-19. The repertoires were made available in a free public database intended to serve as a resource for research on the immune response to SARS-CoV-2. The samples were drawn from two sources: the first 160 participants of the ongoing ImmuneRACE study, and 1,200 or so subjects contributed by 6 global collaborators. Nearly every sample came with metadata listing a de-identified subject ID, COVID-19 status, age in years and sex. HLA class I and class II types, where available, came from metadata supplied by the sample provider rather than from assay-based typing.

CDR1 SEHNR and CDR2 FQNEAQ were looked up in the germline V gene (reference sequence). Trimming at the junction amounts to 2 bases on V and 3 bases on J, and the germline ends lie 13 bases apart. Inclusive of the bounding cysteine and phenylalanine, the CDR3 is 15 residues long. The kept DNA is CDR3 alone, 45 bases in frame from the first base. In the case of this clone: Its antigen is still unknown. No quality values exist for individual bases; no much larger clone is one base distant.

General findings and caveats noted by the study authors: The amount of clinical and demographic metadata varied by source and participant and was provided uncurated.

Participants in the prospective study were enrolled through a virtual design, were aged roughly 18 to 90 years, and lived in roughly 25 United States geographic areas. Cohort assignment in the prospective study relied on participant-reported clinical history from a screening survey and a study questionnaire. For ImmuneRACE Cohort 3, a participant was defined as recovered based on two consecutive negative NP/OP PCR tests, clearance by a healthcare professional, or resolution of symptoms. In the prospective study, mobile phlebotomists collected whole blood, serum and a nasopharyngeal or oropharyngeal swab from each participant. Participants in the prospective study had the option to provide additional blood draws and questionnaires over a roughly two-month period. Before DNA extraction, blood samples from the prospective study were shipped at room temperature or frozen. The immunoSEQ Assay, a bias-controlled multiplex PCR, was used to amplify TCRbeta CDR3 regions from genomic DNA. In the original analysis: Nucleated cell counts per sample were estimated from amplification of reference gene primers within the assay. To quantify the absolute abundance of each unique TCRbeta CDR3 rearrangement, sequence reads were collapsed and filtered. For each sample, productive Simpson clonality was calculated as the square root of Simpson's diversity index over productive rearrangements. TCRdb retrieved this table from immuneACCESS and kept in-frame rearrangements only. Not all clones are present; in checked studies, unresolved V genes account for under half, and no reason is known for the remainder. That table gives V, J and clone size, and the DNA gave D and trimming. In all, the sample holds 170,000 or so clones, and more than 75% of those were seen once. The ten largest clones add up to around 6.5% of the sample.

The TCR originated in a woman aged 45-59 years who had recovered from COVID-19. Recombination joined TRBV7-9 with TRBJ1-2; TRBD1 is a weak D gene call, 6 bases matching. Source material: PBMCs or T cells enriched from blood (not recorded which). CDR3 sequence: CASSLKAGEDYGYTF. The base sequence is TGTGCCAGCAGCTTAAAGGCAGGGGAAGACTATGGCTACACCTTC.